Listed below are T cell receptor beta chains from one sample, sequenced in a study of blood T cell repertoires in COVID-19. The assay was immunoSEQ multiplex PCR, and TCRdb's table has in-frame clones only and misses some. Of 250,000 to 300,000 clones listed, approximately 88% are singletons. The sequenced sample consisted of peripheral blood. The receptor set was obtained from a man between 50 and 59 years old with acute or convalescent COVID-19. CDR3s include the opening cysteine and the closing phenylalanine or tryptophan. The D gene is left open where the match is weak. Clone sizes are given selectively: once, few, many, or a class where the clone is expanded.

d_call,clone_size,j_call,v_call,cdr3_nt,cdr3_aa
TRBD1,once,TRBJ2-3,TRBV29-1,TGCAGCGTTGTAATATTTGGAGACAGGGCAACAGATACGCAGTATTTT,CSVVIFGDRATDTQYF
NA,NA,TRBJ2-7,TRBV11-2,TGTGCCAGCAGCTTAGTGCGGAACGAGCAGTACTTC,CASSLVRNEQYF
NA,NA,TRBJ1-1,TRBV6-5,TGTGCCAGCAGTTACTCTCTAGGGGCTACGAACACTGAAGCTTTCTTT,CASSYSLGATNTEAFF
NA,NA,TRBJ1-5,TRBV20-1,TGCAGTGCTAGTCTTTCGACAGGAGGAATTCAGCCCCAGCATTTT,CSASLSTGGIQPQHF
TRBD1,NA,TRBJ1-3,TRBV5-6,TGTGCCAGCAGCTTGTACGGCAGGGGGGCCGGAAACACCATATATTTT,CASSLYGRGAGNTIYF
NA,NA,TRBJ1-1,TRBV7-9,TGTGCCAGCAGCTTTAACACGAACACTGAAGCTTTCTTT,CASSFNTNTEAFF
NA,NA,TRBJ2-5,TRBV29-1,TGCAGCGTTCGGCTAGCCGAAGAGACCCAGTACTTC,CSVRLAEETQYF
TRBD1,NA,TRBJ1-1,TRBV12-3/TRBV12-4,TGTGCCAGCAGTGGGACAGGGGCTGAAGCTTTCTTT,CASSGTGAEAFF
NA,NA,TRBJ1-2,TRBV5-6,TGTGCCAGCAGCTCGACAGGTTCCCTCTATGGCTACACCTTC,CASSSTGSLYGYTF
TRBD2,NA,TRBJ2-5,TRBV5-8,TGTGCCAGCAGCTTACCCACTAGCGGGGGGCCTGAGTGGACCCAGTACTTC,CASSLPTSGGPEWTQYF
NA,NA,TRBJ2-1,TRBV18,TGTGCCAGCTCACCAGGGATTCGGAGGGGCAATGAGCAGTTCTTC,CASSPGIRRGNEQFF
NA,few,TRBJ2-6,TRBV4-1,TGCGCCAGCAGCCAAGTTTTGGCGGGCGAACTCTCTGGGGCCAACGTCCTGACTTTC,CASSQVLAGELSGANVLTF
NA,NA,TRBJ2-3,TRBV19,TGTGCCAGTAGTATACCCGGGAGCACAGATACGCAGTATTTT,CASSIPGSTDTQYF
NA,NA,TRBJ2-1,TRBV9,TGTGCCAGCAGCCTGCGCGGTGGGGCGACTGCCTACAATGAGCAGTTCTTC,CASSLRGGATAYNEQFF
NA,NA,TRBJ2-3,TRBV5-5,TGTGCCAGCAGCGCCCCTTCGGGGGATACGCAGTATTTT,CASSAPSGDTQYF
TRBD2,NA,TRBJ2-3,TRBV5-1,TGCGCCAGCAGCTTGGGGACTAGCGGGGGATCAGATACGCAGTATTTT,CASSLGTSGGSDTQYF
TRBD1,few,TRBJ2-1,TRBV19,TGTGCCAGTAGTAAAGGTCCGGGACAGGGGGCCCACAATGAGCAGTTCTTC,CASSKGPGQGAHNEQFF
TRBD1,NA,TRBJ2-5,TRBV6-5,TGTGCCAGCAGTATGGGACAGGGGAGCCAGGGTGGCCAGTACTTC,CASSMGQGSQGGQYF
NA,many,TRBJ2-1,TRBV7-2,TGTGCCAGCAGCTTGGGACACACAGGTGAGCAGTTCTTC,CASSLGHTGEQFF
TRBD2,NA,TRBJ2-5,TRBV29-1,TGCAGCGTCGGGAGGGGTGGGCCCCAAGAGACCCAGTACTTC,CSVGRGGPQETQYF
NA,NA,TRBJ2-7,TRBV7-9,TGTGCCAGCAGCCCCCGACAGCGAGCCTACGAGCAGTACTTC,CASSPRQRAYEQYF
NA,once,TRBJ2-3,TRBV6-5,TGTGCCAGCATAGAGAGGGCAGGCGCAGATACGCAGTATTTT,CASIERAGADTQYF
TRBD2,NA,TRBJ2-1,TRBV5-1,TGCGCCAGCAGCCGCCCGACTAGCGGGGTTGACAATGAGCAGTTCTTC,CASSRPTSGVDNEQFF
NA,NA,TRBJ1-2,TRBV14,TGTGCCAGCAGCCGAATGGCGGGATTTAACTATGGCTACACCTTC,CASSRMAGFNYGYTF
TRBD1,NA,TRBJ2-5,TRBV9,TGTGCCAGCAGCCCTGGACAGGGGGGCGAGACCCAGTACTTC,CASSPGQGGETQYF
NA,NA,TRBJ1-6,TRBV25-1,TGTGCCAGCAGTGCCATGGCGAGGGGGTCCTATAATTCACCCCTCCACTTT,CASSAMARGSYNSPLHF
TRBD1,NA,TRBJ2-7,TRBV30,TGTGCCTGGAATGGCGGGACAGGGGCCTACGAGCAGTACTTC,CAWNGGTGAYEQYF
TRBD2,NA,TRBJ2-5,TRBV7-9,TGTGCCAGCAGCCTCATAGCGGGACAAGAGACCCAGTACTTC,CASSLIAGQETQYF
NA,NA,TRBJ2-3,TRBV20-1,TGCAGTGCTAGTCGCCCGGGAACTAGCACAGATACGCAGTATTTT,CSASRPGTSTDTQYF
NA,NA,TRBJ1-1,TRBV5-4,TGTGCCAGCAGCGAATACATGAACACTGAAGCTTTCTTT,CASSEYMNTEAFF
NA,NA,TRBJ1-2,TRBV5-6,TGTGCCAGCAGCTCATACACAGGGACAACTAACTATGGCTACACCTTC,CASSSYTGTTNYGYTF